This TCR beta chain was obtained from a study of blood T cells in healthy people across ages (dated by TCRdb to between 2015 and 2016). In terms of the full investigation: In model experiments, template switching captured roughly one uniquely barcoded TCR beta cDNA molecule for every two T cells. Using deep sequencing normalized with unique cDNA molecular identifiers, the study measured how TCR beta repertoire diversity changes with age. Two additional independent replicas of 1 million unique cDNA reads from the same blood draw were analyzed for two donors (one aged 18 to 29 and one aged 80 or older). Four age groups were formed from the donors: young (average approximately 15 years), middle-aged (roughly 38), aged (approximately 60) and long-lived (around 82). To avoid experimental bias, donors of different ages were distributed randomly across sequencing lanes.

The library was obtained by 5' RACE. Sequencing was performed on an Illumina HiSeq 2500. A second PCR of roughly 6 to 11 cycles was performed with a sample-barcoded 5' primer and a J-beta primer mix. A template-switch 5' adaptor carrying 12 random nucleotides introduced a unique molecular identifier onto each TCR beta cDNA molecule. Each sample yielded at least 2.5 million CDR3-containing paired-end reads. First-strand cDNA synthesis was performed from all RNA using the Mint cDNA synthesis kit, with priming by a TRBC-specific oligonucleotide. After uracil-DNA glycosylase treatment, a first 18-cycle PCR used universal primers M1SS and BC2_uni_R on all cDNA. Per the authors' processing: For normalization, 1 million high-quality reads were randomly selected from each sample, with every read carrying a distinct molecular identifier. Reads sharing molecular identifiers were discarded rather than binned into consensus sequences. CDR3 identification, clonotype clustering and error correction used MiTCR with a Q25 quality threshold and the strictest error-elimination algorithm. A nonparametric unseen species model using Euler transformation provided a lower-bound estimate of total TCR beta diversity. TCRdb reprocessed the public reads (quality trimming at Q25 with fastp, clone calling with MiXCR) and kept in-frame beta chains. Under each unique CDR3 protein, matching rows form one entry showing the most common genes and DNA. The V and J calls and clone size come from TCRdb's table, not from the authors' own analysis. The sample yields 1.6 million or so distinct CDR3 sequences; around 35% were counted once. The top ten hold about 11% of the sample.

The CDR3 covers 14 residues, taking in both the cysteine and the phenylalanine. Only the CDR3 DNA stays, 42 bases, in frame from base 1. The germline V gene gives CDR1 as SGDLS and CDR2 as YYNGEE. The V end loses 4 bases and the J end loses 1 base, and a stretch of 9 bases separates them. Findings and caveats that apply to the study as a whole: Because profiling used bulk unsorted PBMCs, naive and antigen-experienced compartments could not be compared conclusively. As age increased, observed TCR beta diversity per million T cells dropped in a roughly linear way, and a significant reduction was already evident by age approximately 40. Estimates of total diversity from one million sequenced T cells were regarded as lower bounds and underestimates. Because donor CMV infection status was unknown, age-related changes in expanded clonotypes were potentially confounded. The long-lived group showed more naive CD4+ T cells, fewer expanded clones and increased TCR diversity than the aged group, suggesting age selection. A strong correlation was found between observed TCR beta diversity and the percentage of naive T cells measured by flow cytometry.

A remark on this clonotype: The specificity of this receptor is unknown. Per-nucleotide qualities are absent, and no much larger clonotype sits a single base away.

The donors were a few dozen Caucasian individuals from Russia, aged roughly 6 to 100 years, who were systemically healthy. Each donor gave approximately 9.3 milliliters of peripheral blood, collected into EDTA-treated Vacutainer tubes. Ficoll-Paque density-gradient centrifugation was used to isolate PBMCs, with at least 6.5 million per sample. Trizol reagent was used to extract total RNA from PBMCs, with at least 5 micrograms per sample. Naive CD45RAhigh/CD27high T cell percentages were measured by flow cytometry on a PBMC aliquot from every donor. The V and J segments used are TRBV9 and TRBJ1-5; the D gene assignment is ambiguous. This TCR derives from a woman in her 30s in good health. Sequenced input: blood. CDR3 region: CASSPSASNQPQHF. The bases are TGTGCCAGCAGCCCCTCCGCCAGCAATCAGCCCCAGCATTTT.